Shown below are 20 T cell receptor beta chains from a single sample sequenced in a study of blood T cell repertoires in COVID-19. Libraries were prepared by immunoSEQ multiplex PCR; TCRdb keeps only in-frame clonotypes and omits some of them. Of 200,000 or so clones listed, roughly 80% were seen once; the top ten hold around 3.1%. The sequencing input was peripheral blood. The receptors originated from a woman aged 30 to 39 who had recovered from COVID-19.

This chain connects TRBV5-5 to TRBJ1-1, with 11 bases fitting TRBD1. The germline V gene has CDR1 SGHKS and CDR2 YYEKEE (reference sequence). CDR3 length: 14 residues. V trimming: 5 bases; J trimming: 8 bases; junction bases outside the gene matches: 8. The CDR3 loop is CASSRTGGASEAFF. The CDR3 region has the DNA TGTGCCAGCAGTCGGACAGGGGGCGCATCGGAAGCTTTCTTT.

The V and J genes are TRBV7-9 and TRBJ2-7; TRBD2 is a possible D gene (6 bases). V was shortened by 5 bases and J by 7 bases, with 21 bases between the two germline ends. Germline values: CDR1 SEHNR, CDR2 FQNEAQ (reference sequence). The CDR3 is 15 amino acids. CDR3: CASSVYTSLSREQYF. The DNA for the CDR3 is TGTGCCAGCAGCGTCTACACTAGCTTATCGCGGGAGCAGTACTTC.

The rearrangement links TRBV6-1 to TRBJ2-3; possibly TRBD2 for D (5 bases). The CDR3 has 16 amino acids. From germline, CDR1 is MNHNS and CDR2 SASEGT. With 2 bases removed from V and 2 bases from J, the gap between germline ends came to 14 bases. CDR3 sequence reads: CASSERASRTTDTQYF. The CDR3 nucleotides are TGTGCCAGCAGTGAAAGGGCTAGCCGAACCACAGATACGCAGTATTTT.

The chain has TRBV30 and TRBJ2-7; 8 bases are a match to TRBD2. Germline V CDR1 and CDR2: GTSNPN, SVGIG (reference sequence). Unmatched junction bases numbered 7, after V lost 1 base and J lost 5 bases. CDR3 size: 14 residues. The CDR3 loop reads CAWSGFGLADEQYF. CDR3 in DNA: TGTGCCTGGAGTGGGTTCGGACTAGCTGACGAGCAGTACTTC.

V is TRBV24-1 and J is TRBJ2-1, with 7 bases lining up with TRBD1. The CDR3 has 15 amino acids. V was clipped by 3 bases and J by 2 bases; unmatched bases: 3. Germline-derived CDR1 and CDR2 are KGHDR and SFDVKD. This CDR3 reads CATSDRQGPYNEQFF. In DNA, the CDR3 is TGTGCCACCAGTGATAGACAGGGTCCCTACAATGAGCAGTTCTTC.

The CDR3, as DNA: TGTGCCACCAGCAGAGATAGAGGCAGGGCAGGGAATTCACCCCTCCACTTT. Protein product: CATSRDRGRAGNSPLHF. This chain connects TRBV15 to TRBJ1-6, with D possibly being TRBD1 (5 bases). The CDR3 runs 17 residues. Trimming removed 0 bases from V and 7 bases from J, with 16 bases in between. Germline V gene lookup returns CDR1 LNHNV and CDR2 YYDKDF (reference sequence).

The J gene is TRBJ2-1, the V gene TRBV5-6, with 7 bases lining up with TRBD1. J was trimmed by 3 bases and V by 6 bases; bases with no gene match: 3. Germline loops: CDR1 SGHDT, CDR2 YYEEEE. The CDR3 is 13 amino acids. In DNA form, the CDR3 reads TGTGCCAGCAACTCAGGGGGCTACAATGAGCAGTTCTTC. This translates into CASNSGGYNEQFF.

The chain links TRBV6-4 to TRBJ2-1, with D tentatively TRBD1 (6 bases). Germline lookup yields CDR1 MRHNA and CDR2 SNTAGT. This CDR3 has 14 amino acids. Trimming left V 3 bases short and J 8 bases short, with 14 bases between. The chain's CDR3 is CASSEGRGWHEQFF. CDR3 nucleotide sequence: TGTGCCAGCAGTGAGGGCAGGGGATGGCATGAGCAGTTCTTC.

This chain links TRBV6-5 with TRBJ1-1; 11 nucleotides agree with TRBD1. Trimming cost V 6 bases and J 4 bases; bases outside gene matches: 7. Germline CDR1 reads MNHEY; CDR2 reads SVGAGI. This CDR3 is 15 amino acids long. CDR3 residues: CASSLRDRGSTEAFF. The CDR3 coding sequence is TGTGCCAGCAGCCTCCGGGACAGGGGGTCCACTGAAGCTTTCTTT.

The chain recombines TRBV5-1 with TRBJ1-6, with TRBD1 as a possible D gene (5 bases). The ends were cut back, 4 bases at V and 8 bases at J, with 13 bases in the middle. The CDR3 sequence is 14 residues long. In germline, CDR1 is SGHRS, CDR2 YFSETQ. CDR3 loop: CASSTPGRDSPLHF. The CDR3 DNA follows: TGCGCCAGCAGCACCCCAGGGCGTGATTCACCCCTCCACTTT.

V gene TRBV2 combines with J gene TRBJ1-5; TRBD1 matches 8 bases. The ends lost 6 bases at V and 4 bases at J; junction bases unmatched: 8. Germline V gene lookup returns CDR1 SNHLY and CDR2 FYNNEI. CDR3 length: 15 amino acids. The CDR3 sequence is CASSRTGMKNQPQHF. Written as DNA, the CDR3 is TGTGCCAGCAGCAGGACAGGGATGAAGAATCAGCCCCAGCATTTT.

The chain uses TRBV6-6 and TRBJ2-7; TRBD1 is a possible D gene (5 bases). The CDR3 is 14 amino acids. Trimming pared 5 bases from V and 6 bases from J, leaving 17 bases between. Germline loops: CDR1 MNHNY, CDR2 SVGAGI (reference sequence). The CDR3 DNA follows: TGTGCCAGCAGTCCCAGGGTACCCAACCCCGAGCAGTACTTC. Its protein is CASSPRVPNPEQYF.

The J gene is TRBJ1-1, the V gene TRBV30; TRBD1 matches at 7 bases. The germline gives CDR1 GTSNPN, CDR2 SVGIG (reference sequence). CDR3 size: 11 residues. V dropped 2 bases and J dropped 8; count of bases not matched to a gene: 2. The CDR3 is CAWSIQGEAFF. The CDR3 coding sequence is TGTGCCTGGAGTATACAGGGGGAAGCTTTCTTT.

This chain links TRBV11-2 with TRBJ2-1, with 10 bases matching TRBD2. From germline, CDR1 is SGHAT and CDR2 FQNNGV. With V trimmed by 8 bases and J by 4 bases, 8 bases remained unmatched. This CDR3 region has 15 residues. This CDR3 reads CASGIGTSVYNEQFF. The CDR3 bases are TGTGCCAGCGGAATAGGGACTAGCGTTTACAATGAGCAGTTCTTC.

The chain recombines TRBV6-5 with TRBJ2-7, with TRBD2 matching over 8 bases. CDR3 length equals 14 residues. Germline assignment: CDR1 MNHEY and CDR2 SVGAGI. With V trimmed by 3 bases and J by 2 bases, 3 bases remained unmatched. The CDR3 region has the DNA TGTGCCAGCAGTTATGCGGGAGGACCCTACGAGCAGTACTTC. As protein: CASSYAGGPYEQYF.

The V gene is TRBV7-4, the J gene TRBJ1-1, with D perhaps matching TRBD1 (5 bases). Looked up from germline, CDR1 is SGHVT and CDR2 is SQSDAQ. The V end lost 3 bases, the J end lost 1 base, and 15 bases lay between the germline ends. CDR3 length: 16 amino acids. The CDR3 is CASSLRRCGANTEAFF. The CDR3 nucleotides read TGTGCCAGCAGCTTGAGGCGCTGTGGGGCGAACACTGAAGCTTTCTTT.

This sequence joins TRBV6-4 and TRBJ2-5, with 8 bases lining up with TRBD1. The germline gives CDR1 MRHNA, CDR2 SNTAGT. The CDR3 runs to 17 residues. V was pared by 8 bases and J by 5 bases, with 19 bases of the junction left unmatched. The DNA for the CDR3 is TGTGCCAGCGTACAAATACTCAGGGGGCCGGGTTGGGAGACCCAGTACTTC. Residues: CASVQILRGPGWETQYF.

This clone was detected only once. The chain couples TRBV5-1 to TRBJ2-2, with 8 nucleotides matching TRBD1. The CDR3 runs to 16 residues. Germline values: CDR1 SGHRS, CDR2 YFSETQ. J lost 3 bases, V lost 4 bases, and 8 bases had no gene match. CDR3 DNA: TGCGCCAGCAGCCAACGGACAGGGTTGGACACCGGGGAGCTGTTTTTT. Translation: CASSQRTGLDTGELFF.

V and J are TRBV11-3 and TRBJ2-7; possible D gene TRBD2, 5 bases. The germline gives CDR1 SGHNT, CDR2 YENEEA. The CDR3 is made up of 12 amino acids. The germline V and J ends were trimmed by 5 bases and 7 bases, with 12 bases remaining between them. CDR3 loop: CASSLYGEEQYF. Here the CDR3 DNA reads TGTGCCAGCAGCCTATATGGGGAGGAGCAGTACTTC.

The chain has TRBV6-5 and TRBJ2-3; possible D gene TRBD1, 5 bases. Looked up from germline, CDR1 is MNHEY and CDR2 is SVGAGI. V was pared by 6 bases and J by 2 bases, with 12 bases between. This CDR3 has 14 residues. This CDR3 reads CASRRGTYTDTQYF. The DNA for the CDR3 is TGTGCCAGCAGAAGGGGCACCTACACAGATACGCAGTATTTT.